This T cell receptor (beta chain) was recorded in a study of shared T cell receptors in the human thymus (dated by TCRdb to about 2021). With respect to the entire study: The study examined how the human thymus generates shared, self-reactive T-cell receptor alpha chains.

The junction carries 5 bases between V and J, which are trimmed by 6 bases and 8 bases respectively. Counted from cysteine to phenylalanine, this CDR3 has 9 amino acids. This entry keeps only the CDR3 DNA: 27 bases, framed from base 1. According to the germline V gene, CDR1 reads SQVTM and CDR2 reads ANQGSEA. The library was obtained by the immunoSEQ multiplex PCR assay. The table was pulled from immuneACCESS by TCRdb, which kept in-frame rearrangements only. Such tables lose some clones; where checked, under half of the loss comes from unresolved V genes, and the rest has no known cause. Within this sample are over 450,000 clones, with 78% of them counted one time only. Roughly 0.013% of the sample is taken by the ten largest. This clone was picked up one time. Its antigen is still unknown. The input lacks base qualities; no much larger clone sits a single base away. This specimen includes other DNA sequences encoding the same CDR3.

These data were also filed under a second study, of human thymus T cells. The second study also describes: Immunologically healthy infants undergoing open corrective cardiac surgery for congenital heart defects in Finland were used as donors. The thymus tissue came from surgical resects taken out during corrective cardiac surgery. V and J gene segment usage appeared biased in both thymic and peripheral blood repertoires. The related research reported highly overlapping thymic TCR repertoires among unrelated individuals. TCR alpha and beta repertoires from seven to nine infant thymus samples and four related peripheral blood samples were characterized in the study. The infant donors were about 7 to 250 days old, and the cohort included six males and a couple of females. After being mechanically released from the tissue, thymocytes were kept at -70 degrees C in pellets of about 9.5-30 million cells. Genomic DNA was extracted from frozen cell pellets with a QIAsymphony instrument. TCRB and TCRAD loci were amplified from a standardized quantity of quality-controlled genomic DNA using the immunoSEQ multiplex PCR assay. The amplicons covered the V(D)J region and were long enough to include the CDR3 and to identify the V and J genes. The commercial immunoSEQ service was used to sequence amplicons on an Illumina platform. Primer bias and sequencing errors were corrected as previously described, and TCRAD and TCRB definitions were based on the IMGT database. Analysis of the repertoires was done with immunoSEQ Analyzer 3.0 and VDJTools and included basic statistics, V/J segment usage, diversity estimates, rarefaction and pairwise overlap. Chao1, ChaoE, Efron-Thisted, Shannon and inverse Simpson indices were used to estimate diversity, which was also estimated on datasets down-sampled to the smallest sample. Repertoire overlap used strict matching of CDR3 nucleotide sequence, V gene and J gene, with Jaccard-based multidimensional scaling clustering. On average, thymus samples gave 750,000 to 950,000 unique TCRB clonotypes, whereas blood samples gave around 84,000.

Recombination linked TRBV29-1 to TRBJ2-1; no confident D gene assignment can be made. What was sequenced was thymocytes. The sequence was obtained from a boy in the first two years of life with a congenital heart defect. Donor details come from another sample of the same person, matched by shared clones. At the DNA level, the sequence is TGCAGCGTACCGGATGAGCAGTTCTTC. This yields the protein CSVPDEQFF.